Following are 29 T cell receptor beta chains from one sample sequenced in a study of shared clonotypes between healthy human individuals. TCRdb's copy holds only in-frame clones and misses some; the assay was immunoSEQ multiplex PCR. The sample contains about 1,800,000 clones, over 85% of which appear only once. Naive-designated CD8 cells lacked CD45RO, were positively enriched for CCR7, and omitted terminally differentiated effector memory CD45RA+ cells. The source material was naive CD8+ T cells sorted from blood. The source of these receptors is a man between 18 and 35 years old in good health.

CDR3 DNA sequence: TGCAGCGTCGTACCTAGAGGGGGAGAGCTCGCAGATACGCAGTATTTT. It codes for CSVVPRGGELADTQYF. The rearrangement joins TRBV29-1 to TRBJ2-3, with TRBD1 as a possible D gene (6 bases). The CDR3 runs to 16 residues. The germline V and J ends were trimmed by 6 bases and 4 bases, with 23 bases remaining between them. CDR1 SQVTM and CDR2 ANQGSEA come from the germline V gene.

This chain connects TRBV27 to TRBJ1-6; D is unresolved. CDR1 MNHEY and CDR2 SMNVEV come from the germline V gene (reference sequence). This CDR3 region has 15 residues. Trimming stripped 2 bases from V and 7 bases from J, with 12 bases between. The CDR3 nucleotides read TGTGCCAGCAGTTTAGAACAGTACCGAAATTCACCCCTCCACTTT. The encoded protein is CASSLEQYRNSPLHF.

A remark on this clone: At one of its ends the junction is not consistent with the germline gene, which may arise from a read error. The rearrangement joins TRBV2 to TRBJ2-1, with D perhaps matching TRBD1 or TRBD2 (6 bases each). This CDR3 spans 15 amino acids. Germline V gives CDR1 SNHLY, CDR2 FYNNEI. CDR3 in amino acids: CASSEGRGPVDEQFF. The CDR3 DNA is TGTGCCAGCAGCGAAGGACGGGGGCCCGTCGATGAGCAGTTCTTC.

The CDR3 region has the DNA TGTGCCAGCAGTGACTTCGACGGTAATTCACCCCTCCACTTT. It encodes CASSDFDGNSPLHF. The V and J genes are TRBV6-1 and TRBJ1-6; no clear D gene. The CDR3 sequence is 14 residues long. V lost 3 bases and J lost 6, with 9 bases in between. Germline V lookup: CDR1 MNHNS, CDR2 SASEGT.

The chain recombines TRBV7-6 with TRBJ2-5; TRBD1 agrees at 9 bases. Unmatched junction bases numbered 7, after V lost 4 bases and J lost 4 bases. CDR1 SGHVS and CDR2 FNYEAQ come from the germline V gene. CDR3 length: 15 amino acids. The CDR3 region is CASSWWTGEGETQYF. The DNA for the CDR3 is TGTGCCAGCAGCTGGTGGACAGGGGAGGGAGAGACCCAGTACTTC.

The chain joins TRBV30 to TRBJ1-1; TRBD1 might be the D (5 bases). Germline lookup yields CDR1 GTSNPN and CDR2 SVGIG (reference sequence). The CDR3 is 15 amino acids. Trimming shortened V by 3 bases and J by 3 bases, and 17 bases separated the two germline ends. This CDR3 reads CAWRIRSGVYTEAFF. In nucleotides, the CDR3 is TGTGCCTGGAGGATCCGGTCGGGGGTCTACACTGAAGCTTTCTTT.

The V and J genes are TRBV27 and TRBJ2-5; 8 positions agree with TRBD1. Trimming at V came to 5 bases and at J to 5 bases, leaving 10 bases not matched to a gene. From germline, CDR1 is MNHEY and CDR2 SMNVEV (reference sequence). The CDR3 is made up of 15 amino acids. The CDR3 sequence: CASSPEIRQGETQYF. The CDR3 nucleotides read TGTGCCAGCAGTCCCGAAATCCGACAGGGGGAGACCCAGTACTTC.

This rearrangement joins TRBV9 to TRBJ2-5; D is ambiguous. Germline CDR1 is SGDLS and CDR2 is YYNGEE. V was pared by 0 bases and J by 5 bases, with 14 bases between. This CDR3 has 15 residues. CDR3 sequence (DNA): TGTGCCAGCAGCGTAGGAGAAGCGTCGGCTGAGACCCAGTACTTC. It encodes CASSVGEASAETQYF.

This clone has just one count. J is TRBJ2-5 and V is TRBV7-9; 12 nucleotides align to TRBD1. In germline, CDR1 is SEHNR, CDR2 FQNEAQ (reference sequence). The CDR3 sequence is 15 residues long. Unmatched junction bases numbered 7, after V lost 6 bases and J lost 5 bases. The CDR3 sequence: CASRDGTGGTETQYF. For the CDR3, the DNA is TGTGCCAGCAGAGACGGGACAGGGGGCACGGAGACCCAGTACTTC.

The CDR3 nucleotides read TGTGCCAGCAGTGAAGCGCAGGGGCCCAAGGGCAATCAGCCCCAGCATTTT. Amino acids: CASSEAQGPKGNQPQHF. The gene calls are TRBV6-1 and TRBJ1-5; D might be TRBD1 (6 bases). V was cut by 0 bases and J by 2 bases, with 14 bases left in between. Germline CDR1 reads MNHNS; CDR2 reads SASEGT. The CDR3 is made up of 17 amino acids.

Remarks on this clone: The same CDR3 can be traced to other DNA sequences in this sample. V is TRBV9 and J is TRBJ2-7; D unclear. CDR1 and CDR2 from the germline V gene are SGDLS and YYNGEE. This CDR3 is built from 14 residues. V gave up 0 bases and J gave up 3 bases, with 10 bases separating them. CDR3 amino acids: CASSVGIAGYEQYF. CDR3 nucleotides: TGTGCCAGCAGCGTAGGAATAGCTGGCTACGAGCAGTACTTC.

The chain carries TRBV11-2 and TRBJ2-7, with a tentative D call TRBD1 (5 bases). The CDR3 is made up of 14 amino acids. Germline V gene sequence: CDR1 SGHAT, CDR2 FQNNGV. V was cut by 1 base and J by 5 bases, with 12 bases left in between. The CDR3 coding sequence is TGTGCCAGCAGCTTAGGGCAGGGCATCAACGAGCAGTACTTC. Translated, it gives CASSLGQGINEQYF.

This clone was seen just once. CDR3: CASRAPGGIAADTQYF. As DNA, the CDR3 is TGTGCCAGCAGGGCTCCCGGGGGGATAGCGGCAGATACGCAGTATTTT. The rearrangement joins TRBV2 to TRBJ2-3, with 7 bases that match TRBD2. Looked up from germline, CDR1 is SNHLY and CDR2 is FYNNEI. V trimming: 6 bases; J trimming: 4 bases; junction bases outside the gene matches: 13. CDR3 length: 16 amino acids.

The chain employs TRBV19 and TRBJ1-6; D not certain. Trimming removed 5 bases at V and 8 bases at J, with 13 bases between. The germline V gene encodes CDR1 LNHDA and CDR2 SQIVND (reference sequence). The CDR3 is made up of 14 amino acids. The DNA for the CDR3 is TGTGCCAGTAGTCTGGAACCGAGGGATTCACCCCTCCACTTT. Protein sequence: CASSLEPRDSPLHF.

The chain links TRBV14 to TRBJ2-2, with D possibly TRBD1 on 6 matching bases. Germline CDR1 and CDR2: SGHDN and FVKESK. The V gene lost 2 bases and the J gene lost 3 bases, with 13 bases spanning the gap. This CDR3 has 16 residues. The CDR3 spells CASSQHRVRYTGELFF. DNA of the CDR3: TGTGCCAGCAGCCAACACAGGGTTCGGTACACCGGGGAGCTGTTTTTT. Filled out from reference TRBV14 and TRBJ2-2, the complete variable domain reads EAGVTQFPSHSVIEKGQTVTLRCDPISGHDNLYWYRRVMGKEIKFLLHFVKESKQDESGMPNNRFLAERTGGTYSTLKVQPAELEDSGVYFCASSQHRVRYTGELFFGEGSRLTVL.

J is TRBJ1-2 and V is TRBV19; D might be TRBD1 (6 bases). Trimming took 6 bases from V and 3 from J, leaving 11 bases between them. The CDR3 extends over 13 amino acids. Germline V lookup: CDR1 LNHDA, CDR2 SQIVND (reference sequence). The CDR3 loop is CASRTDSDYGYTF. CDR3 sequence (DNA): TGTGCCAGTAGAACGGACAGCGACTATGGCTACACCTTC.

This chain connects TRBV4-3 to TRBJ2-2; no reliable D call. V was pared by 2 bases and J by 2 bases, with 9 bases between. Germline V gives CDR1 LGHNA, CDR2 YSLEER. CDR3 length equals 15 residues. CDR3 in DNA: TGCGCCAGCAGCCAATCACTGTCAAACACCGGGGAGCTGTTTTTT. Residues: CASSQSLSNTGELFF.

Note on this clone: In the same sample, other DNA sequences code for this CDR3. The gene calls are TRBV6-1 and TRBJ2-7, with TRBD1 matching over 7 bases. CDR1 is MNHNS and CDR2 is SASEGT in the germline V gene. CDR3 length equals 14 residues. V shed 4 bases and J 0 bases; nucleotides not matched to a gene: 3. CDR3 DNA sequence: TGTGCCAGCAGTGCCCGGGACAGCTCCTACGAGCAGTACTTC. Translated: CASSARDSSYEQYF.

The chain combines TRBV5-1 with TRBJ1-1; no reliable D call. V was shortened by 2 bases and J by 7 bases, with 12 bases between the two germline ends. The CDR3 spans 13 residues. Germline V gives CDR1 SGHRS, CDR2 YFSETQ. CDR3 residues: CASSFGGVLEAFF. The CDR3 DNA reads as TGCGCCAGCAGCTTTGGCGGAGTGCTTGAAGCTTTCTTT.

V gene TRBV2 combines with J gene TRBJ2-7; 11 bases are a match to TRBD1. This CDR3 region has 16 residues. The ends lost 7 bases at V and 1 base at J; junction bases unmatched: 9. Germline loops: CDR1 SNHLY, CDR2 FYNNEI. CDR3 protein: CASTLVDRGPSYEQYF. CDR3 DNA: TGTGCCAGCACCCTAGTGGACAGGGGGCCTTCCTACGAGCAGTACTTC.

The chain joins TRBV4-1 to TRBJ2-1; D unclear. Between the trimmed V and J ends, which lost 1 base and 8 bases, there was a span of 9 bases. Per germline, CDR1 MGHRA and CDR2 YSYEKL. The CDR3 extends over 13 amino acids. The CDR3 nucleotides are TGCGCCAGCAGCCAAGCGCAAACGGATGAGCAGTTCTTC. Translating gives CASSQAQTDEQFF.

CDR3: CASSQDQEGFYTDTQYF. CDR3 bases: TGCGCCAGCAGCCAAGATCAAGAGGGCTTTTACACAGATACGCAGTATTTT. The chain employs TRBV4-3 and TRBJ2-3; D is possibly TRBD2 (5 bases). The V gene's germline CDR1 is LGHNA and CDR2 YSLEER. The V and J ends lost 0 bases and 2 bases respectively, with 15 bases between them. The CDR3 loop spans 17 amino acids.

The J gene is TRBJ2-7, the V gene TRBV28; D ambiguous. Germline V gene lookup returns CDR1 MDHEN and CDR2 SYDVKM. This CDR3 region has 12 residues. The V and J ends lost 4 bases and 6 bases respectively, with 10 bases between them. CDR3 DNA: TGTGCCAGCAGTTCGATGCCTGGCGAGCAGTACTTC. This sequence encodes CASSSMPGEQYF.

CDR3 DNA sequence: TGTGCCAGCACCCTGTGGGGTCTAGCGGGGGGCCTACAAGAGACCCAGTACTTC. It is translated as CASTLWGLAGGLQETQYF. The chain joins TRBV5-6 to TRBJ2-5; 11 bases are shared with TRBD2. From germline, CDR1 is SGHDT and CDR2 YYEEEE. This CDR3 has 18 residues. The V and J ends lost 6 bases and 2 bases, in that order; junction bases with no gene match: 15.

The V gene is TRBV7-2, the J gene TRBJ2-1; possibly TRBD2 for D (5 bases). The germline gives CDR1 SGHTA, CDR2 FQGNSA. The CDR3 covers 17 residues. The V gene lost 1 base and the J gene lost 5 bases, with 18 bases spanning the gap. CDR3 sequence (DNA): TGTGCCAGCAGCTTAGGTATTGGACTTGGACTCCACAATGAGCAGTTCTTC. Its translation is CASSLGIGLGLHNEQFF.

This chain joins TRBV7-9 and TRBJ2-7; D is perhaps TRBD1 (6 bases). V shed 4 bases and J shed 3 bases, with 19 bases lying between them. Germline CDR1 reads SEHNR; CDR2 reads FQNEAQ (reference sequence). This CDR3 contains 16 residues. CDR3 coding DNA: TGTGCCAGCAGCTCTAACAGGGAGAGGGATTTCTACGAGCAGTACTTC. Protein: CASSSNRERDFYEQYF.

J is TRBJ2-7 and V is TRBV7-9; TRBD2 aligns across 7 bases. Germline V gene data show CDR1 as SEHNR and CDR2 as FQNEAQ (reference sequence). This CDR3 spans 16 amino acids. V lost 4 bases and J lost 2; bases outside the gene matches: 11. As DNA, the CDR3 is TGTGCCAGCAGCTCAAACCAGGCGGGGGAGACCTACGAGCAGTACTTC. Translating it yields CASSSNQAGETYEQYF. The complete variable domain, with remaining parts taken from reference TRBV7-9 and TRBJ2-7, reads DTGVSQNPRHKITKRGQNVTFRCDPISEHNRLYWYRQTLGQGPEFLTYFQNEAQLEKSRLLSDRFSAERPKGSFSTLEIQRTEQGDSAMYLCASSSNQAGETYEQYFGPGTRLTVT.

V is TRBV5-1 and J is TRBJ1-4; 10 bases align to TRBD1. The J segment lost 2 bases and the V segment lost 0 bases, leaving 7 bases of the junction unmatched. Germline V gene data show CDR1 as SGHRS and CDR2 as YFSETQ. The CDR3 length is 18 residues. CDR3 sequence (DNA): TGCGCCAGCAGCTTGGGACAGGGGGCGTTAGGGACTAATGAAAAACTGTTTTTT. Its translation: CASSLGQGALGTNEKLFF. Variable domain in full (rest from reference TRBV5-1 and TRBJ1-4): KAGVTQTPRYLIKTRGQQVTLSCSPISGHRSVSWYQQTPGQGLQFLFEYFSETQRNKGNFPGRFSGRQFSNSRSEMNVSTLELGDSALYLCASSLGQGALGTNEKLFFGSGTQLSVL.

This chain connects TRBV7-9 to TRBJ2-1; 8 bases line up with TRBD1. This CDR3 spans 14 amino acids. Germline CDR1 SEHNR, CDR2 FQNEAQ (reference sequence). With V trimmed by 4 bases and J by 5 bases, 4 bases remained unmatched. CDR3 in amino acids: CASSSQDRDNEQFF. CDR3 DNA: TGTGCCAGCAGCTCCCAGGACAGGGACAATGAGCAGTTCTTC.